Sequencing of this T cell receptor beta chain was carried out in a study of cytomegalovirus exposure and HLA in healthy donors. Broader study findings: Overall, approximately 180 TCR beta chains were annotated as cytomegalovirus-associated.

This clone showed up just a few times. Its antigen is as yet unknown. It was with 60 Vbeta and 13 Jbeta primers that the PCR ran. Generated by immunoSEQ multiplex PCR, the TCRdb table keeps only in-frame clones and is missing some. The data show a few hundred thousand clones, 60% to 80% seen once. The V end was cut by 3 bases, the J end by 5 bases, with 5 bases between. The CDR3 runs to 11 residues. CDR1 and CDR2 (germline): SGHDT, YYEEEE. This rearrangement joins TRBV5-6 to TRBJ1-1; D is uncertain. The sequencing sample was made of PBMCs. This clonotype originated in a woman between 25 and 40 years old in good health and CMV-seronegative. The CDR3 spells CASSSFTEAFF. CDR3 DNA sequence: TGTGCCAGCAGCTCGTTTACTGAAGCTTTCTTT.